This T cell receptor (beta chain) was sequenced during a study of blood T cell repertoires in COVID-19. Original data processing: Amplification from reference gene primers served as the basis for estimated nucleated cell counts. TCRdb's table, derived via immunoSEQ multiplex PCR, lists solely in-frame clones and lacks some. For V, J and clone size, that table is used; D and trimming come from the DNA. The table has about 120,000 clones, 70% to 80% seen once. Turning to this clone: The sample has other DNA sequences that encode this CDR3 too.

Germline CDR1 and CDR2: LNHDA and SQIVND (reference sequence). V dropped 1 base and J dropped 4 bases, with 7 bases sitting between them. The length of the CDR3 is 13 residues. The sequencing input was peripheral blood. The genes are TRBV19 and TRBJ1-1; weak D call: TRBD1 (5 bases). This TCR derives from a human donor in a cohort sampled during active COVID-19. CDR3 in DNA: TGTGCCAGTAGTATAGGACAGACCACTGAAGCTTTCTTT. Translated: CASSIGQTTEAFF.